The source of this T cell receptor beta chain is a study of blood T cell repertoires in COVID-19. Study context: T cells, B-cell-depleted T cells, or PBMCs supplied cDNA or gDNA.

V was clipped by 4 bases and J by 8 bases; unmatched bases: 4. CDR1 is SGHRS and CDR2 is YFSETQ in the germline V gene. This CDR3 has 13 amino acids. Cohort placement rested on clinical history that participants reported themselves. Donors of Cohort 3 who recovered were those that had two negative PCRs, clearance, or symptom resolution. Per the original data handling: Amplified reference gene primers provided the basis for estimating nucleated cell counts. Method: immunoSEQ multiplex PCR; TCRdb's copy keeps in-frame clones and lacks some. The D gene and trimming were derived from the DNA, and the V and J assignments and clone size from that table. The table includes a few hundred thousand clones, over 75% detected once.

Sequencing input: PBMCs or T cells enriched from blood (not recorded which). The sequence derives from a man aged 18 to 30 who had recovered from COVID-19. The chain carries TRBV5-1 and TRBJ1-2, with 11 bases that match TRBD1. The CDR3 region has the DNA TGCGCCAGCAGCGCGGACAGGGGGCACGGCTACACCTTC. Its protein is CASSADRGHGYTF. The full variable domain, rest sourced from reference TRBV5-1 and TRBJ1-2, is KAGVTQTPRYLIKTRGQQVTLSCSPISGHRSVSWYQQTPGQGLQFLFEYFSETQRNKGNFPGRFSGRQFSNSRSEMNVSTLELGDSALYLCASSADRGHGYTFGSGTRLTVV.